This T cell receptor beta chain was obtained from a study of PD-1 blockade in classical Hodgkin lymphoma (dated by TCRdb to about 2020). With respect to the entire study: Nivolumab dosing was 3 mg/kg intravenously every 2 weeks, continuing until either disease progression or unacceptable toxicity. The study used CyTOF and TCR beta sequencing to define a peripheral blood immune signature of response to PD-1 blockade in classical Hodgkin lymphoma.

In the case of this clone: Its recognized antigen is unknown. The record has no base qualities; no much larger clone is one base away.

Results the study describes overall, beyond this receptor: Baseline diversity similar to that of newly diagnosed patients was observed in trial patients achieving complete response, whereas significantly lower diversity was observed in partial responders and progressors. Baseline TCR diversity was reported as lower in newly diagnosed patients than in healthy donors, and lower still in relapsed/refractory patients. The study covered only a single clinical trial cohort, and the causes of the repertoire differences, possibly disease activity or prior therapy, were still not defined. Diversity was lower in patients who began nivolumab less than 1 year after ASCT, so these patients were left out of later analyses to avoid confounding by immune reconstitution. CD4+ but not CD8+ TCR diversity rose significantly by C4D1 (p=0.0027 vs p=0.16), most apparent in complete responders (p=0.02).

The time point label here, explained by the study, means: cycle 4 day 1 (C4D1), after 6 weeks of nivolumab. Every trial patient had relapsed after autologous stem cell transplantation, and cohorts A, B and C differed in prior brentuximab vedotin exposure. The trial cohort comprised 60 or so patients with relapsed/refractory classical Hodgkin lymphoma whose best overall responses were complete response, partial response or progressive disease. Trial patients were treated with single-agent nivolumab in the multi-cohort phase II CheckMate 205 trial. Best overall response was determined by an independent review committee according to the 2007 International Working Group response criteria. Trial PBMCs were collected immediately before nivolumab initiation (C1D1) and during therapy at cycle 2 day 1 and cycle 4 day 1. Peripheral blood was collected in 8 mL Vacutainer Cell Preparation Tubes, from which PBMCs were isolated by centrifugation and then cryopreserved.

CDR1 is given as SEHNR and CDR2 as FQNEAQ, both from the germline V gene (reference sequence). V is cut back by 4 bases and J by 7 bases, with 2 bases in the junction unmatched. The CDR3 contains 12 residues, cysteine and phenylalanine counted. Only CDR3 DNA remains: 36 bases, in frame from the first base. The Qiagen DNeasy kit was used to extract genomic DNA from unsorted PBMCs and from the negatively selected CD4+ and CD8+ fractions. TCR beta CDR3 regions were subjected to amplification by immunoSEQ multiplex PCR with primers that anneal to V and J segments. A synthetic immune receptor repertoire was used to minimize amplification bias, and any residual bias was removed computationally once sequencing was done. In the original analysis: Repertoire diversity was quantified as the Shannon entropy index using custom Python scripts. The unsorted, CD4+ and CD8+ repertoires were each analyzed separately, with the exception of combined analyses, where CD4+ and CD8+ sequences were merged in silico. Clonal expansion was defined as at least a 2-fold frequency increase after treatment relative to C1D1, with a pseudocount of 0.5 for undetected baseline clones. Clones with 0 or 1 copy at C1D1 were defined as singleton clones, while clones with 2 or more copies were defined as non-singleton clones. By matching protein sequences in sorted samples from the same patient, clones expanded in unsorted samples were annotated as CD4+, CD8+ or unknown. Wilcoxon tests on paired samples were used to test diversity changes from C1D1 to C4D1. TCRdb carries this immuneACCESS record with in-frame sequences only. Its versions omit some clonotypes, under half of them owing to an unresolved V gene in the studies checked, with the rest unexplained. That table supplies the V and J calls and clone size; D and trimming were determined from the DNA. In all, the sample holds about 44,000 clones, and roughly 65% of those were seen once. The ten top clones hold 3.1% of the sample.

This chain joins TRBV7-9 to TRBJ1-1; the junction holds 8 bases that match TRBD1. Here the sequenced sample was peripheral blood mononuclear cells (PBMCs), taken before the fourth cycle of nivolumab. This TCR came from a human donor with classical Hodgkin lymphoma. The DNA sequence is as follows: TGTGCCAGCAGCTCACAGGGGGGTGAAGCTTTCTTT. This codes for CASSSQGGEAFF.